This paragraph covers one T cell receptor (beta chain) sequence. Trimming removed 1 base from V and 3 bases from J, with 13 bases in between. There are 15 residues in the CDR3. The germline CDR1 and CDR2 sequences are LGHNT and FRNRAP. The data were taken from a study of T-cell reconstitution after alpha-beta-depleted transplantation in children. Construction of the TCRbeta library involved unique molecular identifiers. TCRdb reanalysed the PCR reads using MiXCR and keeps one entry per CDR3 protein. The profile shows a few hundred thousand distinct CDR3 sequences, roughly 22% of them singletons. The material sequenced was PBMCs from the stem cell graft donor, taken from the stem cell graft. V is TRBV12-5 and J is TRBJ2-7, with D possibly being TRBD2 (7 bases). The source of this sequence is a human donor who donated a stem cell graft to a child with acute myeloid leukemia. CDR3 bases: TGTGCTAGTGGTTTGGCAGCGGGACAATTCTACGAGCAGTACTTC. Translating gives CASGLAAGQFYEQYF.